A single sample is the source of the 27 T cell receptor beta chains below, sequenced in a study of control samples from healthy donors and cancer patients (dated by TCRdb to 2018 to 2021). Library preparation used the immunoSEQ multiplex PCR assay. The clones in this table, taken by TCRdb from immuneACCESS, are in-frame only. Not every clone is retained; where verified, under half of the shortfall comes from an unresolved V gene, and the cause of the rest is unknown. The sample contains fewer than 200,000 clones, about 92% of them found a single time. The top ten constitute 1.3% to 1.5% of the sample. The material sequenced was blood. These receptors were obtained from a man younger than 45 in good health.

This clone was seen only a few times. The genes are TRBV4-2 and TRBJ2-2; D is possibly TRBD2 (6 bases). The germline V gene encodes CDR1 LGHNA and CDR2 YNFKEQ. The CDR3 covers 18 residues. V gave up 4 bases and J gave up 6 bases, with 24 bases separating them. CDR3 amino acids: CASSRDLALPGVPGELFF. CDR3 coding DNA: TGTGCCAGCAGCCGTGATTTGGCCCTCCCGGGGGTACCCGGGGAGCTGTTTTTT.

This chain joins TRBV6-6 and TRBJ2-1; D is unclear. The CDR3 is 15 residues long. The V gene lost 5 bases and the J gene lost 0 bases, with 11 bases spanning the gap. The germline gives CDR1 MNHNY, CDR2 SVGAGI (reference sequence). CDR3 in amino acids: CASSSTASSYNEQFF. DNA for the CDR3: TGTGCCAGCAGTAGCACGGCCAGCTCCTACAATGAGCAGTTCTTC.

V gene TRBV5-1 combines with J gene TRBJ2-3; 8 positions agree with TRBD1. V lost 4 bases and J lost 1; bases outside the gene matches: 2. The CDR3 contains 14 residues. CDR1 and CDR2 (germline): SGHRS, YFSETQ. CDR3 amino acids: CASSTGQGTDTQYF. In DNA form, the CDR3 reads TGCGCCAGCAGCACGGGACAGGGCACAGATACGCAGTATTTT.

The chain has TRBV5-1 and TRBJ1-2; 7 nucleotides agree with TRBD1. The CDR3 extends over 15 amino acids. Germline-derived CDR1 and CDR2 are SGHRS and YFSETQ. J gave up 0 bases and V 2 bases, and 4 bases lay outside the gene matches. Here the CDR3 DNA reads TGCGCCAGCAGCTTACGACAGGGCCCTAACTATGGCTACACCTTC. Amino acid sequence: CASSLRQGPNYGYTF.

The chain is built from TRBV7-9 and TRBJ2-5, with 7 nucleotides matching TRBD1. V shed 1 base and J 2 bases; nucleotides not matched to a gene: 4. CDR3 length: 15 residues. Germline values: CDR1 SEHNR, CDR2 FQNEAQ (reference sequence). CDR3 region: CASSLVSGGQETQYF. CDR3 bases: TGTGCCAGCAGCTTAGTTTCAGGGGGACAAGAGACCCAGTACTTC. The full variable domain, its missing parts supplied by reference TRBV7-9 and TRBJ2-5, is DTGVSQNPRHKITKRGQNVTFRCDPISEHNRLYWYRQTLGQGPEFLTYFQNEAQLEKSRLLSDRFSAERPKGSFSTLEIQRTEQGDSAMYLCASSLVSGGQETQYFGPGTRLLVL.

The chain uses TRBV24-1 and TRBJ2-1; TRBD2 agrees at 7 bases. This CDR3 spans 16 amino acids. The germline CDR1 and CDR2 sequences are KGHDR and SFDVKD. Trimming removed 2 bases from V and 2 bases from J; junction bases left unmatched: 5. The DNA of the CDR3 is TGTGCCACCAGTGATTACGGGGCGGGAGCCTACAATGAGCAGTTCTTC. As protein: CATSDYGAGAYNEQFF.

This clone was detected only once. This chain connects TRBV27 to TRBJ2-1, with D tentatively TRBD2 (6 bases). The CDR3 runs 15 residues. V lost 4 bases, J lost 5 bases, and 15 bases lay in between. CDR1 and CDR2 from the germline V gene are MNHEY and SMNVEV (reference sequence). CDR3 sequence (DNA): TGTGCCAGCAGTTCGAGACTAGTCGCTAACAATGAGCAGTTCTTC. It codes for CASSSRLVANNEQFF.

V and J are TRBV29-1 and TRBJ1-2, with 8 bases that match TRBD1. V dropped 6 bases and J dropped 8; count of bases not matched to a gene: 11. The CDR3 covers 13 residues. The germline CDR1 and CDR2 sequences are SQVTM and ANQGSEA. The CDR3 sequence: CSVWTGLVSGYTF. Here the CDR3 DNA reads TGCAGCGTCTGGACAGGGTTGGTTTCGGGCTACACCTTC.

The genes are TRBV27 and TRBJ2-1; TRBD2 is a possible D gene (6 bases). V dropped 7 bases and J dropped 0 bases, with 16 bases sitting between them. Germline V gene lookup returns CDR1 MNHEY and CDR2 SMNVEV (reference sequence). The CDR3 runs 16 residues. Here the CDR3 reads CASTPDVTSSYNEQFF. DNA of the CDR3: TGTGCCAGCACCCCTGACGTGACTAGCTCCTACAATGAGCAGTTCTTC.

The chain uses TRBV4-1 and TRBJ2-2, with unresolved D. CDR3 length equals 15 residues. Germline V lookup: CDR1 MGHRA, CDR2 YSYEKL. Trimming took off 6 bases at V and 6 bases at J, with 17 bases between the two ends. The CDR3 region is CASRGDRTGAGELFF. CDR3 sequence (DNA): TGCGCCAGCAGAGGAGACCGAACTGGCGCCGGGGAGCTGTTTTTT.

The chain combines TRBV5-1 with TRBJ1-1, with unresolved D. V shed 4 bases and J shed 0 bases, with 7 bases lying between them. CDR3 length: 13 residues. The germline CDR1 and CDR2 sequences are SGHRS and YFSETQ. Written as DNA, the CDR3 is TGCGCCAGCAGCCGGTCTATGAACACTGAAGCTTTCTTT. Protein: CASSRSMNTEAFF. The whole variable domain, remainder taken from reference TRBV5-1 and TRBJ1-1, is KAGVTQTPRYLIKTRGQQVTLSCSPISGHRSVSWYQQTPGQGLQFLFEYFSETQRNKGNFPGRFSGRQFSNSRSEMNVSTLELGDSALYLCASSRSMNTEAFFGQGTRLTVV.

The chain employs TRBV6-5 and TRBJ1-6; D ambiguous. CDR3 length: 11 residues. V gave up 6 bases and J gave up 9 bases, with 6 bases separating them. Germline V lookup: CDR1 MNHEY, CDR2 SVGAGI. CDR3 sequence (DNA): TGTGCCAGCAGGGGGAGTTCACCCCTCCACTTT. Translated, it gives CASRGSSPLHF.

The CDR3 spells CASSLGRAYNEQFF. In nucleotides, the CDR3 is TGTGCCAGCAGCCTAGGGCGGGCCTACAATGAGCAGTTCTTC. The gene calls are TRBV6-5 and TRBJ2-1, with a tentative D call TRBD2 (5 bases). CDR1 is MNHEY and CDR2 is SVGAGI in the germline V gene. This CDR3 is 14 amino acids long. The V and J ends lost 6 bases and 2 bases respectively, with 11 bases between them.

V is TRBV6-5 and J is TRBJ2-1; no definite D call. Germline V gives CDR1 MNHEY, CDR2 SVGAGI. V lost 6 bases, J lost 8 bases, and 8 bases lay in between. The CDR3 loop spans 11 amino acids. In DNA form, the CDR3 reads TGTGCCAGCAGGTGGGCAGATGAGCAGTTCTTC. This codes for CASRWADEQFF.

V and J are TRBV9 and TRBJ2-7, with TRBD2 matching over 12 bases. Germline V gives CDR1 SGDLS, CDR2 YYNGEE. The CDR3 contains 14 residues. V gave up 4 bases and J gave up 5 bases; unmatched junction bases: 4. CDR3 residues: CASSPTSGSHEQYF. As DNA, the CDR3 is TGTGCCAGCAGCCCGACTAGCGGGAGCCACGAGCAGTACTTC.

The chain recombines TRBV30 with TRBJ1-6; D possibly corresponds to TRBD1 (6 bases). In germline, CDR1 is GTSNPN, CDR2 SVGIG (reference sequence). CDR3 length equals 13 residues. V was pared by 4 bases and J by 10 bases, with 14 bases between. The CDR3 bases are TGTGCCTGGACAGGGGACGGGAGATCACCCCTCCACTTT. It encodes CAWTGDGRSPLHF.

CDR3 DNA sequence: TGTGCCACCAGCAGGATGACAGGGTACGAGCAGTACTTC. Protein sequence: CATSRMTGYEQYF. The chain couples TRBV15 to TRBJ2-7, with TRBD1 matching over 7 bases. CDR1 and CDR2 from the germline V gene are LNHNV and YYDKDF (reference sequence). After removal of 3 bases from V and 4 bases from J, the junction contained 3 bases not matched to a gene. The CDR3 extends over 13 amino acids.

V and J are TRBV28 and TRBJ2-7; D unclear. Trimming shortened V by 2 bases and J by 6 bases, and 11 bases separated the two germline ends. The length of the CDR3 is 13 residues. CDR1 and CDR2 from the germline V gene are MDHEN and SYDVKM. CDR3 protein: CASSLVWASEQYF. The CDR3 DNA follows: TGTGCCAGCAGTTTAGTCTGGGCGAGCGAGCAGTACTTC.

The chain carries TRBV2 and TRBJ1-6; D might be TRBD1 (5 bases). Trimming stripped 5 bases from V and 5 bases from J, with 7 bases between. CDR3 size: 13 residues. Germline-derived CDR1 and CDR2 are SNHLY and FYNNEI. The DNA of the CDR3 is TGTGCCAGCAGTAGGGACCATAATTCACCCCTCCACTTT. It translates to CASSRDHNSPLHF.

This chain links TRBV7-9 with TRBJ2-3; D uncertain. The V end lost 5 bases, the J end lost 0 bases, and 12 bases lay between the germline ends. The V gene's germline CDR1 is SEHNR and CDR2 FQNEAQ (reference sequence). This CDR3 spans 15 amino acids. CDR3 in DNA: TGTGCCAGCAGCGGAAGGGCCGTCAGCACAGATACGCAGTATTTT. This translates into CASSGRAVSTDTQYF. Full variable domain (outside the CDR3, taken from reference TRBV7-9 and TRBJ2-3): DTGVSQNPRHKITKRGQNVTFRCDPISEHNRLYWYRQTLGQGPEFLTYFQNEAQLEKSRLLSDRFSAERPKGSFSTLEIQRTEQGDSAMYLCASSGRAVSTDTQYFGPGTRLTVL.

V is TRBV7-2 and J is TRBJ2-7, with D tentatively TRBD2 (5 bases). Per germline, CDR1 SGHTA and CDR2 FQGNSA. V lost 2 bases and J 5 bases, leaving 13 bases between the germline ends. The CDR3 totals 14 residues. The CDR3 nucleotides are TGTGCCAGCAGCTTATACCCTAGCCGGGACGAGCAGTACTTC. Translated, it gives CASSLYPSRDEQYF.

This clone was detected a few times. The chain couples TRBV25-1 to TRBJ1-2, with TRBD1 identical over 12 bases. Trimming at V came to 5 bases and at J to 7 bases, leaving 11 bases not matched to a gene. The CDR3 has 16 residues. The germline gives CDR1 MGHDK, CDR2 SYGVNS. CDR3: CASSSPGTGGLFGYTF. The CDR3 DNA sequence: TGTGCCAGCAGTTCACCCGGGACAGGGGGCTTGTTTGGCTACACCTTC.

The CDR3 coding sequence is TGTGCCAGCAGTTTCGACAGGGGCACTGAAGCTTTCTTT. Residues: CASSFDRGTEAFF. The chain links TRBV12-3 or TRBV12-4 to TRBJ1-1; 8 positions agree with TRBD1. Losses at the gene ends were 3 bases for V and 4 bases for J; bases not matched to a gene: 1. The CDR3 is 13 amino acids.

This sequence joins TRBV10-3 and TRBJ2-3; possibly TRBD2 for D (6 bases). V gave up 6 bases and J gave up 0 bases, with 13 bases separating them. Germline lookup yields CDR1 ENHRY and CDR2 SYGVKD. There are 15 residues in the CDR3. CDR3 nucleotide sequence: TGTGCCATCAGGGCCTGGGCGGGAAGCACAGATACGCAGTATTTT. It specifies CAIRAWAGSTDTQYF.

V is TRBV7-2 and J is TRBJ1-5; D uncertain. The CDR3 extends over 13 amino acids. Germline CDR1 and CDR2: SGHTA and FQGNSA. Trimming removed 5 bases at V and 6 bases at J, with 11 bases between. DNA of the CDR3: TGTGCCAGCAGCCCATTCAAAGGTCAGCCCCAGCATTTT. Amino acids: CASSPFKGQPQHF.

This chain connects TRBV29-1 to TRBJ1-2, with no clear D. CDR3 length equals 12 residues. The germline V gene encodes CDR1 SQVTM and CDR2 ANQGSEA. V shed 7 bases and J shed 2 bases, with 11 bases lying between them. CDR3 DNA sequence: TGCAGCGCTCTAACTGTAAACTATGGCTACACCTTC. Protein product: CSALTVNYGYTF.

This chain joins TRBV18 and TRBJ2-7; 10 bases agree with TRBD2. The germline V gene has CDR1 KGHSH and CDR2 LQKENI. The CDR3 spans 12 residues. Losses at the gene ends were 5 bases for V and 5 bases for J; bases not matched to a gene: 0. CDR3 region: CASSTSGNEQYF. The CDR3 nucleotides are TGTGCCAGCTCAACTAGCGGGAACGAGCAGTACTTC.